This TCR beta chain was identified in a study of cytomegalovirus exposure and HLA in healthy donors. Study-wide context: Roughly 80 million unique TCRs from HLA-typed donors were held in an early data release.

In the case of this clone: Its antigen is not identified.

Study results and limitations: According to the study, 160 or so TCR beta chains were cytomegalovirus-associated. Data from an earlier analysis indicated that most TCR beta V segments were productive either about 90% or about 30% of the time.

13 Jbeta primers and 60 Vbeta primers were used for the PCR. Method: immunoSEQ multiplex PCR; TCRdb's copy keeps in-frame clones and lacks some. The data show about 64,000 clones, 65% to 90% seen once. Sequencing was performed on PBMCs. The clonotype originates from a female donor in good health and CMV-seronegative.

CDR3 loop: CASSRGRPQETQYF. DNA for the CDR3: TGTGCCAGTAGCAGGGGGCGGCCCCAAGAGACCCAGTACTTC. The J gene is TRBJ2-5, the V gene TRBV19; 8 bases fit TRBD1. This CDR3 region has 14 residues. CDR1 LNHDA and CDR2 SQIVND come from the germline V gene (reference sequence). J gave up 1 base and V 6 bases, and 4 bases lay outside the gene matches.